The 5 T cell receptor beta chains reported below all come from one sample, sequenced in a study of blood T cell repertoires in COVID-19. Profiling relied on immunoSEQ multiplex PCR, and the TCRdb table lists in-frame clones only, not all of them. The sample includes around 300,000 clones, over 75% seen only once; the top ten take around 10%. Sequencing was performed on peripheral blood. All receptors come from a woman in her 70s with acute or convalescent COVID-19.

The CDR3: CASSGQGNINSPLHF. For the CDR3, the DNA is TGTGCCAGCTCAGGGCAGGGGAATATAAATTCACCCCTCCACTTT. V usage is TRBV18 and J usage is TRBJ1-6, with a weak D call TRBD1 (6 bases). Trimming removed 5 bases from V and 7 bases from J, with 15 bases in between. The CDR3 loop spans 15 amino acids. The germline gives CDR1 KGHSH, CDR2 LQKENI.

This chain joins TRBV5-8 and TRBJ1-1; D is perhaps TRBD1 (6 bases). The ends were cut back, 3 bases at V and 3 bases at J, with 15 bases in the middle. Per the germline V gene, CDR1 is SGHTS and CDR2 is YDEGEE. CDR3 size: 15 residues. CDR3 amino acids: CASSSNPGQHTEAFF. The CDR3 DNA reads as TGTGCCAGCAGCTCCAACCCGGGACAACACACTGAAGCTTTCTTT.

This sequence joins TRBV5-1 and TRBJ2-6; D is perhaps TRBD2 (5 bases). The CDR3 loop spans 15 amino acids. Per germline, CDR1 SGHRS and CDR2 YFSETQ. Trimming took 4 bases from V and 4 from J, leaving 12 bases between them. DNA of the CDR3: TGCGCCAGCAGCCCTACTGGGAGAGGGGCCAACGTCCTGACTTTC. The encoded protein is CASSPTGRGANVLTF.

The chain carries TRBV6-5 and TRBJ2-2; 7 bases fit TRBD1. Germline CDR1 is MNHEY and CDR2 is SVGAGI. This CDR3 has 15 amino acids. Unmatched junction bases numbered 11, after V lost 8 bases and J lost 5 bases. In nucleotides, the CDR3 is TGTGCCAGCGGGGTCGGGCCAGGGGGAACCGGGGAGCTGTTTTTT. Translating it yields CASGVGPGGTGELFF.

V and J are TRBV5-6 and TRBJ2-7; D is possibly TRBD1 (6 bases). This CDR3 comprises 13 residues. V lost 9 bases, J lost 5 bases, and 18 bases lay in between. Germline V gene lookup returns CDR1 SGHDT and CDR2 YYEEEE. CDR3 residues: CATTMRGYDEQYF. CDR3 sequence (DNA): TGTGCCACCACTATGAGGGGGTACGACGAGCAGTACTTC.